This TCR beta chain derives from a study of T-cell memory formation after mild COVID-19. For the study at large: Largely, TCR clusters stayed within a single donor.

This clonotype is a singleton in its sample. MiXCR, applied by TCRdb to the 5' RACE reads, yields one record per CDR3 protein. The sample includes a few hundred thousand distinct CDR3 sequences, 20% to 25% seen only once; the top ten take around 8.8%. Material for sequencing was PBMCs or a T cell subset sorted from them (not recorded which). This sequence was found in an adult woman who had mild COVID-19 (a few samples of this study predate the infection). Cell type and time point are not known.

The DNA of the CDR3 is TGTGCCATCAATGCGGTAGGGGGCCTCGAGCAGTTCTTC. This codes for CAINAVGGLEQFF. The rearrangement uses TRBV10-3 and TRBJ2-1; 7 bases agree with TRBD1. Trimming removed 7 bases from V and 10 bases from J; junction bases left unmatched: 10. Germline CDR1 reads ENHRY; CDR2 reads SYGVKD. The length of the CDR3 is 13 residues.